This T cell receptor beta chain was identified during a study of blood T cell repertoires in COVID-19. Overall study: Samples came from the United States, Italy and Spain, spanning acute and convalescent COVID-19. T cells, B-cell-depleted T cells, or PBMCs provided the cDNA or gDNA that served as material.

V lost 6 bases and J 5 bases, leaving 7 bases between the germline ends. The CDR3 runs 11 residues. Germline assignment: CDR1 MNHEY and CDR2 SVGAGI. Original processing notes: The authors estimated nucleated cell counts from reference gene primer amplification. Data came from immunoSEQ multiplex PCR; TCRdb stores just in-frame clones and leaves some out. V, J and clone size reflect that table, while D and trimming were determined from the DNA. The repertoire holds about 73,000 clones, around 80% seen once, with roughly 2.5% in the top ten. Source material: peripheral blood. The clonotype was recovered from a man older than 75 with active or convalescent COVID-19. The chain carries TRBV6-5 and TRBJ1-1, with D perhaps matching TRBD1 (6 bases). CDR3 amino acids: CASRGQTEAFF. The CDR3 nucleotides are TGTGCCAGCAGAGGACAGACTGAAGCTTTCTTT.